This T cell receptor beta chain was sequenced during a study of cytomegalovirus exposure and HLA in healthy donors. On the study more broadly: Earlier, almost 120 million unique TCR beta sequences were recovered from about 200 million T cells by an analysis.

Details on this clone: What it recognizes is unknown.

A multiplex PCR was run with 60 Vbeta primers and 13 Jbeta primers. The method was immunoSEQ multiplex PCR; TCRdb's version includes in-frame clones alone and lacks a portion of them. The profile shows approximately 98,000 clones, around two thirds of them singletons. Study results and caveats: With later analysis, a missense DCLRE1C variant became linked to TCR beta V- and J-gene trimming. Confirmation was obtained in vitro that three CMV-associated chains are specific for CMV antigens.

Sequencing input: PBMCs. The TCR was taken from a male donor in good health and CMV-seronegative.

The CDR3 coding sequence is TGTGCCAGCAGCGTAGGGGTCGGAAGAGGGAATGAGCAGTTCTTC. Amino acids: CASSVGVGRGNEQFF. The chain recombines TRBV9 with TRBJ2-1; D possibly corresponds to TRBD2 (5 bases). Deletions cut 0 bases from V and 7 bases from J, with 14 bases between. The CDR3 runs to 15 residues. CDR1 is SGDLS, CDR2 YYNGEE, per germline.